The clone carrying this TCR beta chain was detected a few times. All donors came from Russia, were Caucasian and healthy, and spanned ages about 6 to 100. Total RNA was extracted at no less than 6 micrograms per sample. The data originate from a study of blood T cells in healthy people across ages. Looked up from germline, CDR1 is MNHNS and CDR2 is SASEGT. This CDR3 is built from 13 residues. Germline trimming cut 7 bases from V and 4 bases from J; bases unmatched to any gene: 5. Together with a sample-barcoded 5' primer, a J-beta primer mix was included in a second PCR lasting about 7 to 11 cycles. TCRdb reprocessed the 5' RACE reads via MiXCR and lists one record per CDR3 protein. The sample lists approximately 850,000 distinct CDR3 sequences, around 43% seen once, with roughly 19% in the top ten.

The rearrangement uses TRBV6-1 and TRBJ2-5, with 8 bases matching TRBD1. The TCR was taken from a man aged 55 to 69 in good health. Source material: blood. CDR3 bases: TGTGCCAGCAACCGCGACAGGGGAGAGACCCAGTACTTC. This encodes CASNRDRGETQYF.